This T cell receptor beta chain is drawn from a study of T cell repertoires in cytomegalovirus infection. At the level of the study: CMV epitopes in the study were HLA-C-restricted (recently identified) and HLA-B-restricted (well studied). It can be stated that public TCR beta signatures indicated CMV infection as well as a matching HLA type. Study-wide results and caveats: Clonotypes of TCR beta that were HLA-C-restricted and CMV-specific dominated the ex vivo response. Cumulated frequencies of public TCR beta families served to identify carriers of CMV plus the relevant HLA.

In TCRdb, the reads were re-called with MiXCR into one record per CDR3 protein. This sample has about 920,000 distinct CDR3 sequences; roughly a third occur once, and the top ten carry 10% to 15%. This clonotype came up a few times. The antigen is undetermined. V was cut by 5 bases and J by 4 bases, with 18 bases left in between. Germline V gives CDR1 MDHEN, CDR2 SYDVKM. The CDR3 is 16 amino acids. The chain recombines TRBV28 with TRBJ1-5; tentative D call: TRBD1 (5 bases). Sequenced here: cultured CD8+ T cells from PBMCs, sampled from culture after CMV antigen stimulation. This clonotype originated in a human donor in good health (CMV status not recorded). Some clones in this sample may be carry-over from other donors' samples. In DNA form, the CDR3 reads TGTGCCAGCAGTGATTACCCCGGGGCCCAGAATCAGCCCCAGCATTTT. Amino acid sequence: CASSDYPGAQNQPQHF.